Presented here are 16 T cell receptor beta chains from one specimen sequenced in a study of early T cells in non-severe SARS-CoV-2 infection. TCRdb analysed the 5' RACE reads with MiXCR anew, one entry per CDR3 protein. The profile covers tens of thousands of distinct CDR3 sequences, with roughly 12% appearing a single time and over 6% taken by the ten largest. The specimen was whole blood. Every receptor here comes from an adult who was a healthcare worker with PCR-confirmed SARS-CoV-2 infection or an uninfected control (not recorded which).

In this sample, this clonotype turned up once. One end of the junction is discordant with germline, which a read error may explain. J is TRBJ2-2 and V is TRBV29-1; no firm D call. The CDR3 is 14 residues long. CDR1 SQVTM and CDR2 ANQGSEA come from the germline V gene. The CDR3 DNA is TGCAGCGTTGAAAACCCCGCGAAGACCGGGGAGCTGTTTTTT. The encoded protein is CSVENPAKTGELFF.

V gene TRBV9 combines with J gene TRBJ2-5; D not certain. CDR3 length equals 14 residues. Germline CDR1 is SGDLS and CDR2 is YYNGEE. Between the trimmed V and J ends, which lost 1 base and 2 bases, there was a span of 9 bases. CDR3 region: CASSVSSLQETQYF. CDR3 sequence (DNA): TGTGCCAGCAGCGTAAGTTCGCTACAAGAGACCCAGTACTTC. The variable domain in full, completed from reference TRBV9 and TRBJ2-5, reads DSGVTQTPKHLITATGQRVTLRCSPRSGDLSVYWYQQSLDQGLQFLIQYYNGEERAKGNILERFSAQQFPDLHSELNLSSLELGDSALYFCASSVSSLQETQYFGPGTRLLVL.

This clonotype has a handful of counts. V is TRBV2 and J is TRBJ2-4, with 10 bases identical to TRBD1. The CDR3 length is 17 residues. J gave up 6 bases and V 7 bases, and 15 bases lay outside the gene matches. The germline CDR1 and CDR2 sequences are SNHLY and FYNNEI. The CDR3 bases are TGTGCCAGCAAACTCGGGACAGGGGTGAATCTGGGAAACATTCAGTACTTC. Its protein product is CASKLGTGVNLGNIQYF.

The sample holds a few counts of this clonotype. This rearrangement joins TRBV25-1 to TRBJ2-5; D is possibly TRBD1 (5 bases). This CDR3 comprises 15 residues. The germline V and J ends were trimmed by 1 base and 7 bases, with 16 bases remaining between them. From germline, CDR1 is MGHDK and CDR2 SYGVNS. The CDR3 here is CASSEWGNPQGTQYF. Written as DNA, the CDR3 is TGTGCCAGCAGTGAATGGGGAAACCCCCAGGGGACCCAGTACTTC.

This clonotype has only a few counts. The V and J genes are TRBV4-3 and TRBJ2-1, with 11 bases matching TRBD2. There are 17 residues in the CDR3. From germline, CDR1 is LGHNA and CDR2 YSLEER. With 1 base clipped from V and 10 bases from J, the junction kept 12 bases outside the gene matches. The CDR3 DNA follows: TGCGCCAGCAGCCAAGTCGGGGGTGTAGCGGGAGGGAACGAGCAGTTCTTC. Its protein product is CASSQVGGVAGGNEQFF.

This clonotype was detected a few times. The gene calls are TRBV12-3 or TRBV12-4 and TRBJ1-5, with D maybe TRBD1 (5 bases). Trimming shortened V by 3 bases and J by 3 bases, and 12 bases separated the two germline ends. This CDR3 region has 15 residues. CDR3 sequence reads: CASSFGNRPNQPQHF. In DNA, the CDR3 is TGTGCCAGCAGTTTTGGGAACAGGCCCAATCAGCCCCAGCATTTT.

This clonotype has a handful of counts. The chain joins TRBV20-1 to TRBJ2-2, with 9 bases that match TRBD1. The CDR3 spans 15 residues. The trim removed 6 bases at V and 7 bases at J, leaving 12 bases unmatched. Germline CDR1 is DFQATT and CDR2 is SNEGSKA (reference sequence). The DNA of the CDR3 is TGCAGTGCCCACTCAACCGGGACAGGGTACGGGGAGCTGTTTTTT. Translating gives CSAHSTGTGYGELFF.

This clonotype was seen more than once but under ten times. CDR3: CASSQTTTVRYGYTF. CDR3 sequence (DNA): TGCGCCAGCAGCCAAACAACGACGGTTCGATATGGCTACACCTTC. The chain links TRBV4-1 to TRBJ1-2; no firm D call. With 2 bases removed from V and 5 bases from J, the gap between germline ends came to 15 bases. CDR1 and CDR2 from the germline V gene are MGHRA and YSYEKL. The CDR3 has 15 residues.

This clonotype was observed a few times. The rearrangement joins TRBV9 to TRBJ2-7; D gene ambiguous. The length of the CDR3 is 14 residues. The germline V gene has CDR1 SGDLS and CDR2 YYNGEE. Trimming pared 4 bases from V and 2 bases from J, leaving 13 bases between. The CDR3 nucleotides are TGTGCCAGCAGCCCTCGGGCGGCCCCCTACGAGCAGTACTTC. It specifies CASSPRAAPYEQYF. The full variable domain, its missing parts supplied by reference TRBV9 and TRBJ2-7, is DSGVTQTPKHLITATGQRVTLRCSPRSGDLSVYWYQQSLDQGLQFLIQYYNGEERAKGNILERFSAQQFPDLHSELNLSSLELGDSALYFCASSPRAAPYEQYFGPGTRLTVT.

There are a few counts of this clonotype. This chain uses TRBV7-2 with TRBJ2-5, with TRBD2 matching over 10 bases. Germline V CDR1 and CDR2: SGHTA, FQGNSA. CDR3 length: 16 amino acids. With 0 bases clipped from V and 1 base from J, the junction kept 2 bases outside the gene matches. The CDR3 DNA follows: TGTGCCAGCAGCTTAGCCTGGACTAGCGGCCAAGAGACCCAGTACTTC. Translated: CASSLAWTSGQETQYF.

This clonotype was observed a handful of times. Its ends do not fully match the called genes, so a read error is possible. The rearrangement links TRBV7-7 to TRBJ2-1; the match to TRBD2 covers 7 bases. Germline lookup yields CDR1 SSHAT and CDR2 FNYEAQ (reference sequence). CDR3 length: 13 residues. The CDR3 nucleotides read TGTGCTAGCAGCTCGGGGGGTAGCAATGAGCAGTTCTTC. It translates to CASSSGGSNEQFF. Combining the CDR3 with reference TRBV7-7 and TRBJ2-1 gives the whole variable domain GAGVSQSPRYKVTKRGQDVTLRCDPISSHATLYWYQQALGQGPEFLTYFNYEAQPDKSGLPSDRFSAERPEGSISTLTIQRTEQRDSAMYRCASSSGGSNEQFFGPGTRLTVL.

Ten or more counts support this clonotype. J is TRBJ2-1 and V is TRBV9; D is ambiguous. V lost 4 bases to trimming and J lost 4 bases, with 15 bases between them. The CDR3 covers 15 residues. Germline V gene data show CDR1 as SGDLS and CDR2 as YYNGEE. Here the CDR3 reads CASSSRVADYNEQFF. CDR3 DNA: TGTGCCAGCAGCTCCCGAGTAGCTGATTACAATGAGCAGTTCTTC.

Only a few counts were recorded for this clonotype. The V gene is TRBV7-2, the J gene TRBJ2-1; D unresolved. Trimming took 5 bases from V and 3 from J, leaving 8 bases between them. The CDR3 has 13 amino acids. The germline CDR1 and CDR2 sequences are SGHTA and FQGNSA. The CDR3 loop is CASSPTDYNEQFF. The DNA for the CDR3 is TGTGCCAGCAGCCCCACCGACTACAATGAGCAGTTCTTC.

This clonotype has just a few counts. The chain recombines TRBV3-1 with TRBJ2-7; the D is unclear. This CDR3 is 13 amino acids long. Deletions cut 4 bases from V and 3 bases from J, with 10 bases between. The germline gives CDR1 LGHDT, CDR2 YNNKEL (reference sequence). CDR3 nucleotide sequence: TGTGCCAGCAGCCGGGCCGGCATCTACGAGCAGTACTTC. Its protein is CASSRAGIYEQYF.

This clonotype was picked up many times. This chain uses TRBV30 with TRBJ1-1; TRBD1 matches at 9 bases. J gave up 1 base and V 5 bases, and 5 bases lay outside the gene matches. Germline values: CDR1 GTSNPN, CDR2 SVGIG (reference sequence). This CDR3 has 14 residues. The CDR3 DNA follows: TGTGCCTGGCGAGGACAGGGGACGAACACTGAAGCTTTCTTT. Its translation: CAWRGQGTNTEAFF.

The chain links TRBV12-3 or TRBV12-4 to TRBJ1-1, with D perhaps matching TRBD1 (5 bases). Trimming cost V 1 base and J 2 bases, with 8 bases left between them. The CDR3 length is 14 residues. The CDR3 is CASSLGGANTEAFF. In nucleotides, the CDR3 is TGTGCCAGCAGTTTAGGAGGGGCCAACACTGAAGCTTTCTTT.